What follows describes a single T cell receptor (beta chain). This record belongs to a study of T cell changes during pregnancy in multiple sclerosis. Using immunoSEQ multiplex PCR, the repertoire was profiled, and TCRdb retains in-frame clones only, with some absent. Of more than 100,000 clones in the sample, roughly nine tenths were seen once. Trimming cost V 5 bases and J 7 bases; bases outside gene matches: 15. CDR3 length equals 17 residues. The germline V gene has CDR1 SGHAT and CDR2 FQNNGV. This specimen was peripheral blood, taken after pregnancy. The receptor was derived from a female donor with multiple sclerosis, enrolled in a pregnancy study. The rearrangement joins TRBV11-2 to TRBJ2-3, with 10 nucleotides matching TRBD2. The DNA for the CDR3 is TGTGCCAGCAGCCCACCTAGCGGGCTAGCGGGGGCCAATACGCAGTATTTT. It specifies CASSPPSGLAGANTQYF.